This T cell receptor beta chain was captured in a study of blood T cell repertoires in COVID-19. Across the study: Samples of COVID-19 (acute and convalescent) were obtained from the United States, Italy and Spain. T cells, B-cell-depleted T cells, or PBMCs provided the cDNA or gDNA that served as material.

This CDR3 region has 16 residues. V shed 0 bases and J 1 base; nucleotides not matched to a gene: 2. CDR1 and CDR2 from the germline V gene are LGHDT and YNNKEL (reference sequence). Sequenced by immunoSEQ multiplex PCR; TCRdb stores in-frame clones only, minus some. The data contain about 220,000 clones, 75% to 85% of them singletons. The sequence was collected from a human donor in a cohort sampled during active COVID-19. The sample taken for sequencing was peripheral blood. The V and J genes are TRBV3-1 (or the pseudogene TRBV3-2) and TRBJ2-2; the match to TRBD2 covers 7 bases. For the CDR3, the DNA is TGTGCCAGCAGCCAAGATGCTAGCGGGAACACCGGGGAGCTGTTTTTT. It specifies CASSQDASGNTGELFF.